This is a list of T cell receptor beta chains from one sample in a study of cytomegalovirus exposure and HLA in healthy donors. Libraries were prepared by immunoSEQ multiplex PCR; TCRdb keeps only in-frame clonotypes and omits some of them. The sample shows under 200,000 clones, around 74% of them seen only once. The sequencing input was PBMCs. Receptor source: a woman younger than 45 in good health and CMV-seronegative. Both conserved end residues are part of each CDR3. The order of the fields is clone size, V gene, CDR3 protein. The size entry is marked missing in some rows and otherwise reads once, few, many or a size class.

clone_size: -; v_call: TRBV5-1; cdr3_aa: CASSGGEFTDTQYF
clone_size: few; v_call: TRBV2; cdr3_aa: CASSLLAGGPSYEQYF
clone_size: -; v_call: TRBV5-1; cdr3_aa: CASSLAGYGNTIYF
clone_size: -; v_call: TRBV5-1; cdr3_aa: CASSWTGSSEAFF
clone_size: -; v_call: TRBV6-6; cdr3_aa: CASRPSFLGYEQYF
clone_size: -; v_call: TRBV30; cdr3_aa: CAWRIQGGNTIYF
clone_size: -; v_call: TRBV4-2; cdr3_aa: CASSDRGRINYGYTF
clone_size: -; v_call: TRBV5-1; cdr3_aa: CASSNRDSGNTIYF
clone_size: -; v_call: TRBV5-6; cdr3_aa: CASSFPGQGGNTIYF
clone_size: few; v_call: TRBV5-1; cdr3_aa: CASSLQGSGELFF
clone_size: -; v_call: TRBV10-3; cdr3_aa: CAISGYSKYNEQFF
clone_size: -; v_call: TRBV5-8; cdr3_aa: CASSLGTSGGATDTQYF
clone_size: -; v_call: TRBV30; cdr3_aa: CAWNGEGIEKLFF
clone_size: -; v_call: TRBV7-8; cdr3_aa: CASSLGGTLQPQHF
clone_size: -; v_call: TRBV4-1; cdr3_aa: CASSQVVQGVGYTF
clone_size: once; v_call: TRBV7-9; cdr3_aa: CASSLSGGNTQYF
clone_size: once; v_call: TRBV7-9; cdr3_aa: CASSQAGNTEAFF
clone_size: once; v_call: TRBV4-1; cdr3_aa: CASSQDFRQASYEQYF
clone_size: -; v_call: TRBV5-4; cdr3_aa: CASSLDRGTYEQYF
clone_size: -; v_call: TRBV5-4; cdr3_aa: CASSLLDSRGGYTF
clone_size: few; v_call: TRBV29-1; cdr3_aa: CSVRTGSYNEQFF
clone_size: -; v_call: TRBV7-6; cdr3_aa: CASSLDTGAYEQYF